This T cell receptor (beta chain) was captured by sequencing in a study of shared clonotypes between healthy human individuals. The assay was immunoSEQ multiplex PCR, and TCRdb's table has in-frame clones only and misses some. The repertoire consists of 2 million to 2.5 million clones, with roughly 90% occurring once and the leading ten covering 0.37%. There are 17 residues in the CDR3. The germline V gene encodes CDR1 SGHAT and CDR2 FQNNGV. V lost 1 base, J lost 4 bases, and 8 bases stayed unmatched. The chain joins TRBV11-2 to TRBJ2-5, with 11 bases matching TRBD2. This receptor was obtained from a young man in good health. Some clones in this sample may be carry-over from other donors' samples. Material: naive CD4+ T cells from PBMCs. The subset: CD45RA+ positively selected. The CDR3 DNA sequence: TGTGCCAGCAGCTTAGGACTAGCGGGGACCAGGTTAGAGACCCAGTACTTC. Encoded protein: CASSLGLAGTRLETQYF. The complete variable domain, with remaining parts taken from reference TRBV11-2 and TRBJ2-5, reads EAGVAQSPRYKIIEKRQSVAFWCNPISGHATLYWYQQILGQGPKLLIQFQNNGVVDDSQLPKDRFSAERLKGVDSTLKIQPAKLEDSAVYLCASSLGLAGTRLETQYFGPGTRLLVL.